The present T cell receptor (beta chain) was sequenced within a study of cytomegalovirus exposure and HLA in healthy donors. Study information: T cells numbering 150 million to 200 million yielded some 100 million unique TCR beta sequences in an earlier analysis.

The PCR ran on 60 Vbeta and 13 Jbeta primers. Clones were sequenced by immunoSEQ multiplex PCR, and TCRdb holds only the in-frame ones, with some missing. The sample has roughly 62,000 clones, 60% to 85% seen once. Study findings and constraints: Trimming of TCR beta V- and J-genes showed a link, identified in a later analysis, to a missense DCLRE1C variant. Highly shared sequence variants in one cluster were likely a sequencing artifact.

This clone was seen more than once but under ten times. Its antigen is not identified. This TCR derives from a woman aged 35 to 49 in good health and CMV-seropositive. Sequencing was done on a sample of PBMCs.

CDR3 region: CASSQLGRGSPLHF. DNA of the CDR3: TGCGCCAGCAGCCAACTGGGCCGGGGGTCACCCCTCCACTTT. The chain has TRBV4-3 and TRBJ1-6; TRBD1 is a possible D gene (5 bases). CDR3 size: 14 residues. The V gene lost 2 bases and the J gene lost 10 bases, with 12 bases spanning the gap. Germline assignment: CDR1 LGHNA and CDR2 YSLEER.